Shown below are 16 T cell receptor beta chains from a single sample sequenced in a study of cytomegalovirus exposure and HLA in healthy donors. Primers included in the PCR were 60 Vbeta and 13 Jbeta primers. Profiled with immunoSEQ multiplex PCR; TCRdb holds only in-frame clones, not every one. The sample yields approximately 37,000 clones, of which the top ten take up more than 3%. The specimen sequenced was PBMCs. The receptors shown here come from a male donor in good health and CMV-seronegative.

The rearrangement joins TRBV7-8 to TRBJ1-5; a weak D match, TRBD1 (5 bases). Trimming cost V 2 bases and J 5 bases, with 7 bases left between them. The CDR3 has 13 residues. Germline CDR1 reads SGHVS; CDR2 reads FQNEAQ. The CDR3 region is CASSLTGDQPQHF. The CDR3 nucleotides are TGTGCCAGCAGCTTAACGGGGGATCAGCCCCAGCATTTT.

This chain connects TRBV27 to TRBJ2-1; tentatively, D is TRBD2 (7 bases). V lost 5 bases and J 5 bases, leaving 22 bases between the germline ends. Germline V gene lookup returns CDR1 MNHEY and CDR2 SMNVEV (reference sequence). CDR3 length equals 17 residues. For the CDR3, the DNA is TGTGCCAGCAGTGGGGGGGTTGTGCGGGGGCCCCACAATGAGCAGTTCTTC. Protein sequence: CASSGGVVRGPHNEQFF.

The chain joins TRBV5-1 to TRBJ1-2; tentative D call: TRBD1 (5 bases). Trimming pared 0 bases from V and 6 bases from J, leaving 12 bases between. The CDR3 is made up of 14 amino acids. CDR1 and CDR2 from the germline V gene are SGHRS and YFSETQ. This CDR3 reads CASSLVTGGDGYTF. In DNA form, the CDR3 reads TGCGCCAGCAGCTTGGTGACGGGAGGGGATGGCTACACCTTC.

The chain combines TRBV5-1 with TRBJ1-1; 7 bases are a match to TRBD1. The CDR3 consists of 13 residues. After removal of 2 bases from V and 8 bases from J, the junction contained 6 bases not matched to a gene. Germline loops: CDR1 SGHRS, CDR2 YFSETQ. The CDR3 loop is CASSLQGPPEAFF. The DNA of the CDR3 is TGCGCCAGCAGCTTACAGGGGCCGCCCGAAGCTTTCTTT.

The chain employs TRBV5-6 and TRBJ1-5; D is possibly TRBD1 (5 bases). The V and J ends lost 3 bases and 7 bases respectively, with 14 bases between them. This CDR3 has 14 residues. CDR1 SGHDT and CDR2 YYEEEE come from the germline V gene. The chain's CDR3 is CASSSGPEGQPQHF. CDR3 DNA: TGTGCCAGCAGCTCGGGCCCGGAGGGGCAGCCCCAGCATTTT.

This chain links TRBV6-5 with TRBJ2-7; TRBD2 agrees at 7 bases. V gave up 7 bases and J gave up 0 bases; unmatched junction bases: 9. Per the germline V gene, CDR1 is MNHEY and CDR2 is SVGAGI. This CDR3 comprises 15 residues. The DNA for the CDR3 is TGTGCCAGCAACCGCTACGGGGGGAGCTCCTACGAGCAGTACTTC. It is translated as CASNRYGGSSYEQYF.

The chain is built from TRBV10-2 and TRBJ2-3; TRBD2 matches 11 bases. V lost 7 bases, J lost 6 bases, and 12 bases stayed unmatched. The CDR3 contains 16 residues. From germline, CDR1 is WSHSY and CDR2 SAAADI. The CDR3 is CASTPRLAGSYDTQYF. The CDR3 DNA is TGCGCCAGCACCCCCCGACTAGCGGGGTCGTACGATACGCAGTATTTT.

CDR3 sequence (DNA): TGTGCCAGCAAAACAGGAAGGGACACTGAAGCTTTCTTT. It specifies CASKTGRDTEAFF. The chain links TRBV7-8 to TRBJ1-1, with D possibly matching TRBD1 (5 bases). The CDR3 extends over 13 amino acids. V lost 7 bases and J 3 bases, leaving 12 bases between the germline ends. Germline values: CDR1 SGHVS, CDR2 FQNEAQ.

The genes are TRBV5-6 and TRBJ2-7; tentatively, D is TRBD2 (6 bases). The CDR3 runs to 15 residues. In germline, CDR1 is SGHDT, CDR2 YYEEEE. With 4 bases removed from V and 0 bases from J, the gap between germline ends came to 14 bases. The CDR3 nucleotides read TGTGCCAGCAGCCCCCCGCGGGGCCCCTCCTACGAGCAGTACTTC. The encoded protein is CASSPPRGPSYEQYF.

This chain joins TRBV7-9 and TRBJ2-2; TRBD1 matches 7 bases. Per germline, CDR1 SEHNR and CDR2 FQNEAQ (reference sequence). This CDR3 is built from 16 residues. V shed 5 bases and J 4 bases; nucleotides not matched to a gene: 10. The DNA of the CDR3 is TGTGCCAGCAGCAGTACCGACAGGGCGGGCACCGGGGAGCTGTTTTTT. Translating it yields CASSSTDRAGTGELFF.

The chain combines TRBV5-1 with TRBJ2-7, with a weak D call TRBD2 (5 bases). CDR3 length equals 17 residues. Germline lookup yields CDR1 SGHRS and CDR2 YFSETQ. Trimming took off 4 bases at V and 2 bases at J, with 22 bases between the two ends. CDR3 nucleotides: TGCGCCAGCAGCCTAGCTACCACCCGGGAAGCGGCCTACGAGCAGTACTTC. It translates to CASSLATTREAAYEQYF.

The chain has TRBV28 and TRBJ2-5, with 9 bases identical to TRBD1. V dropped 6 bases and J dropped 3; count of bases not matched to a gene: 5. The CDR3 length is 14 residues. Germline V gene sequence: CDR1 MDHEN, CDR2 SYDVKM. The CDR3 spells CASRSTGGEETQYF. CDR3 coding DNA: TGTGCCAGCAGATCGACAGGGGGGGAAGAGACCCAGTACTTC.

The chain has TRBV18 and TRBJ1-2; TRBD1 might be the D (6 bases). Germline V gene lookup returns CDR1 KGHSH and CDR2 LQKENI. The CDR3 is made up of 14 amino acids. Trimming pared 1 base from V and 3 bases from J, leaving 9 bases between. In nucleotides, the CDR3 is TGTGCCAGCTCACCACGGGACACGTACTATGGCTACACCTTC. Residues: CASSPRDTYYGYTF.

The chain couples TRBV6-4 to TRBJ1-6; D uncertain. The ends were cut back, 4 bases at V and 0 bases at J, with 7 bases in the middle. This CDR3 is built from 15 residues. Per germline, CDR1 MRHNA and CDR2 SNTAGT. CDR3 residues: CASSVVSSYNSPLHF. For the CDR3, the DNA is TGTGCCAGCAGTGTCGTTAGCTCCTATAATTCACCCCTCCACTTT.

The chain joins TRBV27 to TRBJ2-1, with TRBD1 as a possible D gene (6 bases). Germline loops: CDR1 MNHEY, CDR2 SMNVEV (reference sequence). The CDR3 extends over 20 amino acids. V was clipped by 0 bases and J by 0 bases, with 21 bases between them. The CDR3 loop reads CASSLSPDRRVRSSYNEQFF. The CDR3 coding sequence is TGTGCCAGCAGTTTATCCCCGGACAGAAGGGTTAGAAGCTCCTACAATGAGCAGTTCTTC.

This chain joins TRBV9 and TRBJ2-7; 8 bases agree with TRBD2. In germline, CDR1 is SGDLS, CDR2 YYNGEE. V lost 0 bases, J lost 1 base, and 6 bases stayed unmatched. This CDR3 is 16 amino acids long. CDR3 bases: TGTGCCAGCAGCGTAGGCCCGGGAGGGGGATCCTACGAGCAGTACTTC. Translating it yields CASSVGPGGGSYEQYF.